This T cell receptor beta chain derives from a study of CD8 T cells in Susac syndrome. An input of about 0.45 to 1 ug of RNA was subjected to reverse transcription using random hexamers. MiXCR, run by TCRdb on the immunoSEQ multiplex PCR reads, gives a single entry per CDR3 protein. The sample contains some 450,000 distinct CDR3 sequences, about 85% of which appear only once. With 5 bases removed from V and 3 bases from J, the gap between germline ends came to 14 bases. This CDR3 is 15 amino acids long. Sequenced sample: CD8+ T cells from PBMCs. The chain combines TRBV12-3 or TRBV12-4 with TRBJ1-5, with a tentative D call TRBD1 (5 bases). The TCR was taken from a human donor with multiple sclerosis. CDR3 in amino acids: CASSPDSRVNQPQHF. CDR3 nucleotides: TGTGCCAGCAGTCCTGACAGTCGAGTCAATCAGCCCCAGCATTTT.